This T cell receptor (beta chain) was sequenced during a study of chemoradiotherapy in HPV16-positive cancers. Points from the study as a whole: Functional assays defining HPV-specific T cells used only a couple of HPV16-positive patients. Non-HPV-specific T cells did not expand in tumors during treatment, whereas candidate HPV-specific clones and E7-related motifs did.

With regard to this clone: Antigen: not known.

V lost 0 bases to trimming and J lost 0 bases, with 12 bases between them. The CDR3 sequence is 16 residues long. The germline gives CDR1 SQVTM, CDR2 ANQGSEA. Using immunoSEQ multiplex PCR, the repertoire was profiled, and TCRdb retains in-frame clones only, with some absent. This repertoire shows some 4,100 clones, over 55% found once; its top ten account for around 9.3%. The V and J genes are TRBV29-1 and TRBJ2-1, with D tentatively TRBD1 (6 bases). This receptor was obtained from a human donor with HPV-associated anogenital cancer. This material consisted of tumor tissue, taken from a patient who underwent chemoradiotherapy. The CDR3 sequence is CSVEDPDRRSYNEQFF. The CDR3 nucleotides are TGCAGCGTTGAAGATCCGGACAGACGCTCCTACAATGAGCAGTTCTTC.